This T cell receptor beta chain was sequenced for a study of blood T cell repertoires in COVID-19. The germline V gene encodes CDR1 SEHNR and CDR2 FQNEAQ (reference sequence). The CDR3 is 14 residues long. V was clipped by 5 bases and J by 6 bases, with 13 bases between them. Data came from immunoSEQ multiplex PCR; TCRdb stores just in-frame clones and leaves some out. This table has some 380,000 clones, more than 75% appearing once. The gene calls are TRBV7-9 and TRBJ2-2; D gene unclear. Input material: peripheral blood. This receptor was taken from a human donor with acute or convalescent COVID-19. The donor label of this sample is uncertain. CDR3 nucleotide sequence: TGTGCCAGCAGCCGCACTGATAGTCCCGGGGAGCTGTTTTTT. This gives the protein CASSRTDSPGELFF.